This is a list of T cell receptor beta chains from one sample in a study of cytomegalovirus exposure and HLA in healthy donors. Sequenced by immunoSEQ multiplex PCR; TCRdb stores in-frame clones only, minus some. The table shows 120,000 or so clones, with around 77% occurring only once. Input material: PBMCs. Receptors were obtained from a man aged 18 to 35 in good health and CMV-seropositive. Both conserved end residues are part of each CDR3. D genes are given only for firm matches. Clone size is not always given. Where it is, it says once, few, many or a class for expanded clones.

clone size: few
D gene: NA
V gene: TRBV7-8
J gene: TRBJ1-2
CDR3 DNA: TGTGCCAGCAGCCCGGTGGCAGCAGGGCCCCTCGCTAACTATGGCTACACCTTC
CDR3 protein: CASSPVAAGPLANYGYTF

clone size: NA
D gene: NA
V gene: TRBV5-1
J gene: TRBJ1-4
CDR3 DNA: TGCGCCAGCAGCTGGGACACTCACCTTGCAACTAATGAAAAACTGTTTTTT
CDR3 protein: CASSWDTHLATNEKLFF

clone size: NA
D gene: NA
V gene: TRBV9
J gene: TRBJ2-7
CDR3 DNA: TGTGCCAGCAGCGTAGGTTCCGAGTCCTACGAGCAGTACTTC
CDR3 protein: CASSVGSESYEQYF

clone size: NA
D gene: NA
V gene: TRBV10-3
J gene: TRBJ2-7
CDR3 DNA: TGTGCCATCCACCAGGAGGAAGGTAACGAGCAGTACTTC
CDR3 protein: CAIHQEEGNEQYF

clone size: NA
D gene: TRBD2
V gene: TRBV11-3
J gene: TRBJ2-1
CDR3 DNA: TGTGCCAGCAGCGAGACTAGCGGGAGGGCCACTGGTGAGCAGTTCTTC
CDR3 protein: CASSETSGRATGEQFF

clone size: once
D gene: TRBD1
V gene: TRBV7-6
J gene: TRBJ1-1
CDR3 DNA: TGTGCCAGCAGCCCGACAGGGTTAAGGACTGAAGCTTTCTTT
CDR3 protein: CASSPTGLRTEAFF

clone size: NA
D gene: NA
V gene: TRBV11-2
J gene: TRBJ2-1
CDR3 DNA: TGTGCCAGCACCCTCGTCAATGAGCAGTTCTTC
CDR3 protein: CASTLVNEQFF

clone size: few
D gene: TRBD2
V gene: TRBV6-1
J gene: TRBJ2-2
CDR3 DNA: TGTGCCAGCAGTGAGTGGGGTAGCGGGGGATCGAACACCGGGGAGCTGTTTTTT
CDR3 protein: CASSEWGSGGSNTGELFF

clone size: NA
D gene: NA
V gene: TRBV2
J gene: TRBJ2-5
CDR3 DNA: TGTGCCAGCAGTGATTTGGGAGGGGGGGTTCAAGAGACCCAGTACTTC
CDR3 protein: CASSDLGGGVQETQYF

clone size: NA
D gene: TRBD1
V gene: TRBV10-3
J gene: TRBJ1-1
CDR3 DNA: TGTGCCATAAGTCGTTGGACAGGGATGAACACTGAAGCTTTCTTT
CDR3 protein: CAISRWTGMNTEAFF

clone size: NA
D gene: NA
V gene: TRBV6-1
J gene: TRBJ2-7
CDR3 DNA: TGTGCCAGCAGTGAAGGGCCGGGCGCGGGCTACGAGCAGTACTTC
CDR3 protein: CASSEGPGAGYEQYF

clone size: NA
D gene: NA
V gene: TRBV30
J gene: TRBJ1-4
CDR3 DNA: TGTGCCTGGGGAGAGGGAATAGACAGGTTGGGGGAAAAACTGTTTTTT
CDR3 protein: CAWGEGIDRLGEKLFF

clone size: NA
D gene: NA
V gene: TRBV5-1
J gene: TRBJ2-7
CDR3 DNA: TGCGCCAGCAGCTTGGTGGTCAGGGATTACGAGCAGTACTTC
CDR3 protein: CASSLVVRDYEQYF

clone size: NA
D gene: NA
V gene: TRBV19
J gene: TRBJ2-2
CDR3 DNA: TGTGCCAGTAGTATAGGTCAGGGGACCGGGGAGCTGTTTTTT
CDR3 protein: CASSIGQGTGELFF

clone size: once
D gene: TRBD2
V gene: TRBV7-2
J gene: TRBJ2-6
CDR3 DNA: TGTGCCAGCAGCTTAGATGGAGCGGGGGGGCCAGTCAACGTCCTGACTTTC
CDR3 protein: CASSLDGAGGPVNVLTF

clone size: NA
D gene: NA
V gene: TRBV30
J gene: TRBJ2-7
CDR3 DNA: TGTGCCTGGAGTGCCCTCCCCTACGAGCAGTACTTC
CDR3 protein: CAWSALPYEQYF